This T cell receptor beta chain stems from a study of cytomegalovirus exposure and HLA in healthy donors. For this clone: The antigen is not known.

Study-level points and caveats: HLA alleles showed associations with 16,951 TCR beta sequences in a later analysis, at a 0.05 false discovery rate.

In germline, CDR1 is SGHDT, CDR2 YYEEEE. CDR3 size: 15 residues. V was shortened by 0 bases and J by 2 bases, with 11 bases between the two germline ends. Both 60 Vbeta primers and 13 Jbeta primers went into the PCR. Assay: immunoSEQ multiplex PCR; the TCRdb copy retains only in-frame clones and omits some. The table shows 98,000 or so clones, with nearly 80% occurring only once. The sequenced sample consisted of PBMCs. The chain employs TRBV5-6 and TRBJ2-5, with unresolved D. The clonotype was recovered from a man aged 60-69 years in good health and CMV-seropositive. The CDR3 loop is CASSLAGRGQETQYF. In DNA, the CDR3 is TGTGCCAGCAGCTTGGCAGGCCGTGGGCAAGAGACCCAGTACTTC.